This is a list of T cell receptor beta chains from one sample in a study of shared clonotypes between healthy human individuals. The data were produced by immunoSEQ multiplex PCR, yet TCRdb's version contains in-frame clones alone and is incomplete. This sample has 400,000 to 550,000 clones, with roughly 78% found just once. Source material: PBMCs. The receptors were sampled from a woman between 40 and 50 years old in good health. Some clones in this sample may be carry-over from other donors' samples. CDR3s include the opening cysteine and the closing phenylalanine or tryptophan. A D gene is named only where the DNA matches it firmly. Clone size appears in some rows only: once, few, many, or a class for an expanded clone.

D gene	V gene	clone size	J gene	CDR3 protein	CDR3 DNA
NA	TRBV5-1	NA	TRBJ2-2	CASSLGTSNTGELFF	TGCGCCAGCAGCTTGGGGACATCGAACACCGGGGAGCTGTTTTTT
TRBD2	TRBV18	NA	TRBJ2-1	CASSPLAGAYNEQFF	TGTGCCAGCTCACCCCTGGCGGGGGCCTACAATGAGCAGTTCTTC
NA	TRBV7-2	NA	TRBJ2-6	CASSLMATGANVLTF	TGTGCCAGCAGCTTAATGGCCACTGGGGCCAACGTCCTGACTTTC
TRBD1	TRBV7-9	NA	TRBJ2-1	CASSLAGQGASGEQFF	TGTGCCAGCAGCTTAGCGGGACAGGGGGCATCTGGTGAGCAGTTCTTC
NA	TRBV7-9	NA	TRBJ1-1	CASSLGGGRRNTEAFF	TGTGCCAGCAGCTTAGGTGGAGGGAGGAGGAACACTGAAGCTTTCTTT
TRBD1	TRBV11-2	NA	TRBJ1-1	CASSLEPGQGHRTEAFF	TGTGCCAGCAGCTTAGAACCGGGACAGGGGCATAGGACTGAAGCTTTCTTT
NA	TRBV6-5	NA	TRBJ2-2	CASTRPAGELFF	TGTGCCAGCACCCGACCCGCCGGGGAGCTGTTTTTT
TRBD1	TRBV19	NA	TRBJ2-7	CASSIFGGRGREQYF	TGTGCCAGTAGTATCTTTGGTGGCAGGGGGCGTGAGCAGTACTTC
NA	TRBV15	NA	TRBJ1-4	CATSRVFGGTNEKLFF	TGTGCCACCAGCAGAGTTTTTGGAGGGACTAATGAAAAACTGTTTTTT
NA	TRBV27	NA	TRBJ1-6	CASSSRGAQPFFSPLHF	TGTGCCAGCAGTTCCCGGGGGGCTCAGCCCTTCTTTTCACCCCTCCACTTT
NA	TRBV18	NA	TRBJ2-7	CASSPTQGGGHEQYF	TGTGCCAGCTCACCTACCCAAGGAGGGGGCCACGAGCAGTACTTC
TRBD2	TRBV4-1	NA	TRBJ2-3	CASSRTALAGVGTDTQYF	TGCGCCAGCAGCCGAACAGCACTAGCGGGAGTCGGCACAGATACGCAGTATTTT
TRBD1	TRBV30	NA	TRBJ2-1	CAYPRGTGDYNEQFF	TGTGCCTACCCAAGGGGGACAGGGGACTACAATGAGCAGTTCTTC
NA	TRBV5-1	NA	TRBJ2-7	CASPAEKF	TGCGCCAGCCCAGCGGAGAAGTTC
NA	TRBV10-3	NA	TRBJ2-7	CAIKDSQPYEQYF	TGTGCCATCAAGGACAGTCAACCCTACGAGCAGTACTTC
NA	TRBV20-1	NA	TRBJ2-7	CSAGNYEQYF	TGCAGTGCTGGGAACTACGAGCAGTACTTC
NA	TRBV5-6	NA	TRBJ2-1	CASSAGQSEAYNEQFF	TGTGCCAGCAGCGCCGGACAGTCAGAGGCCTACAATGAGCAGTTCTTC
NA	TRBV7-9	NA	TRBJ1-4	CASSLGRDATNEKLFF	TGTGCCAGCAGCCTCGGTCGGGACGCAACTAATGAAAAACTGTTTTTT
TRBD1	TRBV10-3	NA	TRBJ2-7	CAISDAFLRTGGDYEQYF	TGTGCCATCAGTGATGCTTTCCTTCGGACAGGTGGGGACTACGAGCAGTACTTC
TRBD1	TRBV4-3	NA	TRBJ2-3	CASSPGTGLSDTQYF	TGCGCCAGCAGCCCCGGGACAGGGCTTTCAGATACGCAGTATTTT
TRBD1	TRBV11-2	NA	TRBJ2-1	CASSLLTGQAGEQFF	TGTGCCAGCAGCTTATTGACGGGACAGGCCGGTGAGCAGTTCTTC
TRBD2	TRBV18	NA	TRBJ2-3	CASSLAGADTQYF	TGTGCCAGCTCACTAGCGGGAGCAGATACGCAGTATTTT
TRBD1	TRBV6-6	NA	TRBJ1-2	CASSYPPGQGNYGYTF	TGTGCCAGCAGTTACCCTCCGGGACAGGGCAACTATGGCTACACCTTC
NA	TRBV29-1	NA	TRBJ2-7	CSVVGGGTHTYEQYF	TGCAGCGTTGTAGGTGGTGGGACGCATACCTACGAGCAGTACTTC
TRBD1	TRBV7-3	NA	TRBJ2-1	CASSPGQYNEQFF	TGTGCCAGCAGCCCGGGACAGTACAATGAGCAGTTCTTC
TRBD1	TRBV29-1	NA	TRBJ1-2	CSAQGGVGGYTF	TGCAGCGCTCAGGGGGGGGTTGGAGGCTACACCTTC
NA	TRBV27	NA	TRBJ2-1	CASSLFGGATYNEQFF	TGTGCCAGCAGTTTATTTGGCGGGGCCACCTACAATGAGCAGTTCTTC
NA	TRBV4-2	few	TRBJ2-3	CASSQDRGGTDTQYF	TGTGCCAGCAGCCAAGACAGGGGTGGCACAGATACGCAGTATTTT
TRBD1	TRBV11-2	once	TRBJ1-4	CASSLGTGGKLFF	TGTGCCAGCAGCTTAGGTACAGGGGGAAAACTATTTTTT
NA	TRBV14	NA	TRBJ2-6	CASSQDGGPGFSGANVLTF	TGTGCCAGCAGCCAAGACGGGGGTCCGGGGTTCTCTGGGGCCAACGTCCTGACTTTC
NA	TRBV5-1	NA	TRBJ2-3	CASSLDGGRGDTQYF	TGCGCCAGCAGCTTGGATGGGGGCCGTGGAGATACGCAGTATTTT
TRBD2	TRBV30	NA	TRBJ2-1	CAWAGLAGNEQFF	TGTGCCTGGGCGGGACTAGCTGGCAATGAGCAGTTCTTC
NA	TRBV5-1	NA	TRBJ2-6	CASSLDRPGSGANVLTF	TGCGCCAGCAGTTTGGACAGACCCGGCTCTGGGGCCAACGTCCTGACTTTC
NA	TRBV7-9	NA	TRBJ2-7	CASSGGNSYEQYF	TGTGCCAGCAGCGGCGGAAACTCCTACGAGCAGTACTTC
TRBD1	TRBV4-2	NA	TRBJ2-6	CASSQSSGTGQFSGANVLTF	TGTGCCAGCAGCCAATCTTCCGGGACAGGGCAATTCTCTGGGGCCAACGTCCTGACTTTC
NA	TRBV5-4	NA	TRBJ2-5	CASSLAGGLVGGIQYF	TGTGCCAGCAGCTTGGCCGGTGGGCTAGTCGGGGGTATCCAGTACTTC
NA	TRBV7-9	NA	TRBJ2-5	CAGGDFGTYQETQYF	TGTGCCGGAGGGGACTTTGGGACTTACCAAGAGACCCAGTACTTC
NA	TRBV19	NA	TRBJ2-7	CASRTTRGGEQYF	TGTGCCAGTAGGACAACTAGGGGGGGCGAGCAGTACTTC
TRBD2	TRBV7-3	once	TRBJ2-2	CASSLLGRSGELFF	TGTGCCAGCAGCTTACTCGGGAGGTCCGGGGAGCTGTTTTTT
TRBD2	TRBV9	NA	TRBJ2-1	CASSVVSSGYSISYNEQFF	TGTGCCAGCAGCGTAGTTTCTAGCGGGTACTCTATTTCCTACAATGAGCAGTTCTTC
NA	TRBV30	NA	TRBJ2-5	CAWTRGSLREQYF	TGTGCCTGGACCCGGGGCAGTCTACGAGAGCAGTACTTC
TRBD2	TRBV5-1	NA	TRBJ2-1	CASSSGLAGGLEQFF	TGCGCCAGCAGCTCCGGACTAGCGGGAGGACTTGAGCAGTTCTTC
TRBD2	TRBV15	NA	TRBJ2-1	CATSDRSGSGNEQFF	TGTGCCACCAGCGACCGTAGCGGGAGCGGGAATGAGCAGTTCTTC
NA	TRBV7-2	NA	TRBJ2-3	CASSLSLRDTQYF	TGTGCCAGCAGCTTATCTCTACGTGATACGCAGTATTTT
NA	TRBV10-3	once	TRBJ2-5	CAISAEGGETQYF	TGTGCCATCAGTGCTGAAGGAGGAGAGACCCAGTACTTC
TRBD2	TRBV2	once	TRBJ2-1	CASSGLAGAEQFF	TGTGCCAGCAGTGGACTAGCGGGAGCCGAGCAGTTCTTC
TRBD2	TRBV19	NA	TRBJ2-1	CASSLGLVYEQFF	TGTGCCAGTAGTCTCGGACTAGTCTATGAGCAGTTCTTC
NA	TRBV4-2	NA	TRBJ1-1	CASSQVGWEAFF	TGTGCCAGCAGCCAAGTGGGGTGGGAAGCTTTCTTT
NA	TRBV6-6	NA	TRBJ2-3	CASSPIGLGTDTQYF	TGTGCCAGCAGTCCAATTGGGCTCGGCACAGATACGCAGTATTTT
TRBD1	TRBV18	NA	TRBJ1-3	CASSPGTGAISGNTIYF	TGTGCCAGCTCACCGGGGACAGGGGCCATCTCTGGAAACACCATATATTTT
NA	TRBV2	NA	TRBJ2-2	CASFQTLANTGELFF	TGTGCCAGCTTCCAGACCCTCGCGAACACCGGGGAGCTGTTTTTT
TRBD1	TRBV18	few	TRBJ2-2	CASSPIGPGQGSTGELFF	TGTGCCAGCTCACCAATCGGCCCGGGACAGGGTTCCACCGGGGAGCTGTTTTTT
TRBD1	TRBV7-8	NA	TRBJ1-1	CASSLAAPGGGTEAFF	TGTGCCAGCAGCTTAGCAGCTCCAGGGGGAGGCACTGAAGCTTTCTTT
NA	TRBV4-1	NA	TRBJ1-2	CASSQELVAYGYTF	TGCGCCAGCAGCCAAGAACTCGTAGCCTATGGCTACACCTTC
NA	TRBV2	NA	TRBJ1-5	CASSVRGLGNQPQHF	TGTGCCAGCAGTGTTAGGGGACTGGGCAATCAGCCCCAGCATTTT
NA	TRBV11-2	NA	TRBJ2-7	CASSLDRVRGYEQYF	TGTGCCAGCAGCTTAGATCGGGTGAGGGGCTACGAGCAGTACTTC
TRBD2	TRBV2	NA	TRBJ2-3	CASSDLGLKYTDTQYF	TGTGCCAGCAGTGATCTGGGACTAAAATACACAGATACGCAGTATTTT
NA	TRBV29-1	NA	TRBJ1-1	CSVQGTRNTEAFF	TGCAGCGTGCAGGGAACCCGGAACACTGAAGCTTTCTTT
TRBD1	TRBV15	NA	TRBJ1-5	CATADRGTSQPQHF	TGTGCCACCGCCGACAGGGGTACGAGTCAGCCCCAGCATTTT
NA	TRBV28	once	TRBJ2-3	CASWGSTDTQYF	TGTGCCAGCTGGGGCAGCACAGATACGCAGTATTTT